This T cell receptor beta chain comes out of a study of cytomegalovirus exposure and HLA in healthy donors. The wider study: Approximately 85 million unique TCRs from HLA-typed donors were held in an early release of data. Study-wide points: In a later analysis, TCR association rates varied by HLA locus: DRB1 most, HLA-C fewest. Presence/absence analyses assumed roughly uniform sequencing depth across donors, which may not hold.

In the PCR, 60 Vbeta and 13 Jbeta primers were used. Data came from immunoSEQ multiplex PCR; TCRdb stores just in-frame clones and leaves some out. The sample holds more than 85,000 clones; 76% are singletons and the top ten take around 8.5%. Trimming shortened V by 0 bases and J by 2 bases, and 11 bases separated the two germline ends. The CDR3 is made up of 14 amino acids. The germline V gene has CDR1 SQVTM and CDR2 ANQGSEA. This clone has a handful of counts. Its matching antigen is unknown. Sequencing was performed on PBMCs. The genes are TRBV29-1 and TRBJ2-7; D gene uncertain. This TCR was sampled from a man aged 35-49 years in good health and CMV-seropositive. CDR3 protein: CSVEDTKYPYEQYF. The CDR3, as DNA: TGCAGCGTTGAAGATACTAAGTATCCCTACGAGCAGTACTTC.